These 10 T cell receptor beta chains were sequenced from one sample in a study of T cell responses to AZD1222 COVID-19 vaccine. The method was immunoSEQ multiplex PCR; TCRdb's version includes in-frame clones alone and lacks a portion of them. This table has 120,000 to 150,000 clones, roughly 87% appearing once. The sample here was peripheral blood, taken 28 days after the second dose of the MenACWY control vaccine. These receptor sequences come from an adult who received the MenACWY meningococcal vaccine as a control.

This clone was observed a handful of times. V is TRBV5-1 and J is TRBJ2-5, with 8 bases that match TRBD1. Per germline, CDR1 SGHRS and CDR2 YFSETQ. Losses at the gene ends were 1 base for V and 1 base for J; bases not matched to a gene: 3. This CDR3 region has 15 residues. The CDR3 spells CASSLNTGGQETQYF. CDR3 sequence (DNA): TGCGCCAGCAGCTTGAATACAGGGGGCCAAGAGACCCAGTACTTC. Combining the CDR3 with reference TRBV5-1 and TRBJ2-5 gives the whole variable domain KAGVTQTPRYLIKTRGQQVTLSCSPISGHRSVSWYQQTPGQGLQFLFEYFSETQRNKGNFPGRFSGRQFSNSRSEMNVSTLELGDSALYLCASSLNTGGQETQYFGPGTRLLVL.

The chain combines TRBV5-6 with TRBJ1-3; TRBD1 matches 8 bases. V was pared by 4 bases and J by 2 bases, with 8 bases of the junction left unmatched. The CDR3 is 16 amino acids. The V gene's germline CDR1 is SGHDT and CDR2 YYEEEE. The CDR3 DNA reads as TGTGCCAGCAGCCTGGGCCTGGGACAGGCTGGAAACACCATATATTTT. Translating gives CASSLGLGQAGNTIYF.

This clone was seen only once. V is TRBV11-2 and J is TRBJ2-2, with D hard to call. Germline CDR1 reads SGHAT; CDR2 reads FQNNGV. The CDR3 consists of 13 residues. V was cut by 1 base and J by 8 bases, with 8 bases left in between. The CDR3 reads CASSLVRQGELFF. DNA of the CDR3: TGTGCCAGCAGCTTAGTTCGGCAGGGGGAGCTGTTTTTT.

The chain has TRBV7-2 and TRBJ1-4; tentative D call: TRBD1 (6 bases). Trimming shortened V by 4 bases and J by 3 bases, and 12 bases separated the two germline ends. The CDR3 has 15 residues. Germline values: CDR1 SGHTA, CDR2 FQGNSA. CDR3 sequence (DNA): TGTGCCAGCAGCTCGAAAGGGGGTCCTAATGAAAAACTGTTTTTT. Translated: CASSSKGGPNEKLFF.

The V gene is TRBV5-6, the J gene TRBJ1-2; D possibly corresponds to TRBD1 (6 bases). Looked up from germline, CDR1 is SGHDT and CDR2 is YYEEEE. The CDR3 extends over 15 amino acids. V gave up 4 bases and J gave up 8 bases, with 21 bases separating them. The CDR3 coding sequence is TGTGCCAGCAGCCTGGGGGAGGGGGGCACGAGAGGCTACACCTTC. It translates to CASSLGEGGTRGYTF.

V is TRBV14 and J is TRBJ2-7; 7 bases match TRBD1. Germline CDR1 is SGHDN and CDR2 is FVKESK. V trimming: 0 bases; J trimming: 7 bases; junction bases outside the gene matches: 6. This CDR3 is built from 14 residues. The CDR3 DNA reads TGTGCCAGCAGCCAAGAGACAGGGTGGAGGGAGCAGTACTTC. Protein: CASSQETGWREQYF.

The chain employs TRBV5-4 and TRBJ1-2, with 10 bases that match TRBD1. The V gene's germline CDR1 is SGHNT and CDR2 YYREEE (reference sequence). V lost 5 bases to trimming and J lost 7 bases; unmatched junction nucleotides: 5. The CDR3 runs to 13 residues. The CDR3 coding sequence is TGTGCCAGCAGGCCGGGACAGGGGTCTGGCTACACCTTC. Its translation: CASRPGQGSGYTF.

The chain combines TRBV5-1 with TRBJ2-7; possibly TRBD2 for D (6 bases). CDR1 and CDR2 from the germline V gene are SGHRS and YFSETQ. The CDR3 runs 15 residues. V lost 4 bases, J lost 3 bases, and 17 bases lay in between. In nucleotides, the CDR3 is TGCGCCAGCAGCGGGGGACTTTCAACCTACTACGAGCAGTACTTC. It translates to CASSGGLSTYYEQYF.

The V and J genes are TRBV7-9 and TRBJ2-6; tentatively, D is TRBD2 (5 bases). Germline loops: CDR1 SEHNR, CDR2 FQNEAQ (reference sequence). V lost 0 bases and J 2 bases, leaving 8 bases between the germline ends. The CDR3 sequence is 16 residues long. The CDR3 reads CASSLARGAGANVLTF. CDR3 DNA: TGTGCCAGCAGCTTAGCTCGGGGTGCTGGGGCCAACGTCCTGACTTTC. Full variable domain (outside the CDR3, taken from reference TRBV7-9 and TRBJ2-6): DTGVSQNPRHKITKRGQNVTFRCDPISEHNRLYWYRQTLGQGPEFLTYFQNEAQLEKSRLLSDRFSAERPKGSFSTLEIQRTEQGDSAMYLCASSLARGAGANVLTFGAGSRLTVL.

DNA of the CDR3: TGTGCCAGCAGTCCACGAGACGAAAAACTGTTTTTT. Residues: CASSPRDEKLFF. The rearrangement uses TRBV28 and TRBJ1-4; D gene unclear. This CDR3 has 12 residues. Trimming removed 5 bases at V and 8 bases at J, with 9 bases between. CDR1 is MDHEN, CDR2 SYDVKM, per germline.